Below are 11 T cell receptor beta chains sequenced from a single sample in a study of T-cell memory formation after mild COVID-19. Via MiXCR, TCRdb re-called the 5' RACE reads, giving one row per CDR3 protein. The sample includes hundreds of thousands of distinct CDR3 sequences, about 20% seen only once; the top ten take around 23%. The sequenced sample consisted of PBMCs or a T cell subset sorted from them (not recorded which). These receptors all come from a man younger than 35 who had mild COVID-19 (a few samples of this study predate the infection). Cell type and time point are not known.

This clonotype came up a few times. The rearrangement links TRBV6-6 to TRBJ1-2; D is ambiguous. Germline CDR1 MNHNY, CDR2 SVGAGI (reference sequence). The CDR3 has 14 amino acids. Trimming stripped 0 bases from V and 8 bases from J, with 13 bases between. In nucleotides, the CDR3 is TGTGCCAGCAGTTACTCGGTAGGGTCGGGCGGCTACACCTTC. Its protein product is CASSYSVGSGGYTF.

The CDR3 sequence is CASSLSGTGAYGYTF. The CDR3 DNA is TGTGCCAGCAGTCTATCCGGGACAGGGGCCTATGGCTACACCTTC. This chain joins TRBV11-1 and TRBJ1-2; the match to TRBD1 covers 10 bases. Per germline, CDR1 SGHAT and CDR2 FQDESV (reference sequence). The CDR3 has 15 amino acids. Trimming removed 6 bases from V and 4 bases from J; junction bases left unmatched: 8.

The V and J genes are TRBV10-3 and TRBJ1-1; the match to TRBD1 covers 9 bases. The CDR3 is 11 residues long. Trimming at V came to 6 bases and at J to 12 bases, leaving 5 bases not matched to a gene. Germline CDR1 ENHRY, CDR2 SYGVKD. CDR3 in DNA: TGTGCCATCAGGGAACAGGGGGCTTCTTTCTTT. It translates to CAIREQGASFF.

The genes are TRBV6-5 and TRBJ1-2; TRBD1 is a possible D gene (5 bases). The CDR3 is 14 amino acids. Trimming cost V 5 bases and J 8 bases, with 18 bases left between them. Per germline, CDR1 MNHEY and CDR2 SVGAGI. Here the CDR3 reads CASSTGQGGGGYTF. The CDR3 DNA reads TGTGCCAGCAGTACCGGGCAGGGAGGTGGCGGCTACACCTTC.

V gene TRBV4-3 combines with J gene TRBJ2-5; possible D gene TRBD1, 6 bases. From germline, CDR1 is LGHNA and CDR2 YSLEER. This CDR3 is 16 amino acids long. The V gene lost 4 bases and the J gene lost 5 bases, with 20 bases spanning the gap. As DNA, the CDR3 is TGCGCCAGCAGCCTAGGACAGCTGAGGATGGGGGAGACCCAGTACTTC. It codes for CASSLGQLRMGETQYF.

This clonotype was counted between two and nine times. Here the CDR3 reads CASRSGTVYGYTF. In DNA form, the CDR3 reads TGTGCCAGCAGAAGCGGGACAGTCTATGGCTACACCTTC. J is TRBJ1-2 and V is TRBV2; 7 nucleotides match TRBD1. The germline V gene has CDR1 SNHLY and CDR2 FYNNEI. The CDR3 loop spans 13 amino acids. J lost 4 bases, V lost 6 bases, and 5 bases had no gene match. Combining the CDR3 with reference TRBV2 and TRBJ1-2 gives the whole variable domain EPEVTQTPSHQVTQMGQEVILRCVPISNHLYFYWYRQILGQKVEFLVSFYNNEISEKSEIFDDQFSVERPDGSNFTLKIRSTKLEDSAMYFCASRSGTVYGYTFGSGTRLTVV.

In the case of this clonotype: One junction end does not reproduce the germline sequence, and a read error may be involved. The genes are TRBV5-1 and TRBJ1-6; D perhaps matches TRBD1 (6 bases). Looked up from germline, CDR1 is SGHRS and CDR2 is YFSETQ. This CDR3 has 15 residues. CDR3 loop: CASTIQGNDNSHLHF. CDR3 sequence (DNA): TGCGCCAGCACAATACAGGGCAACGATAATTCACACCTCCACTTT. Complete variable domain (other parts from reference TRBV5-1 and TRBJ1-6): KAGVTQTPRYLIKTRGQQVTLSCSPISGHRSVSWYQQTPGQGLQFLFEYFSETQRNKGNFPGRFSGRQFSNSRSEMNVSTLELGDSALYLCASTIQGNDNSHLHFGNGTRLTVT.

This clonotype was observed many times. J is TRBJ2-1 and V is TRBV28; 7 positions agree with TRBD1. Germline loops: CDR1 MDHEN, CDR2 SYDVKM. V lost 5 bases, J lost 10 bases, and 11 bases stayed unmatched. This CDR3 spans 14 amino acids. DNA for the CDR3: TGTGCCAGCAGTCCCCCTCGGACAGGAAAGGAGCAGTTCTTC. This translates into CASSPPRTGKEQFF. The full variable domain, in which reference TRBV28 and TRBJ2-1 provide the parts outside the CDR3, is DVKVTQSSRYLVKRTGEKVFLECVQDMDHENMFWYRQDPGLGLRLIYFSYDVKMKEKGDIPEGYSVSREKKERFSLILESASTNQTSMYLCASSPPRTGKEQFFGPGTRLTVL.

This clonotype was detected a few times. The V and J genes are TRBV13 and TRBJ1-5, with a tentative D call TRBD1 (6 bases). Germline V CDR1 and CDR2: PRHDT, FYEKMQ (reference sequence). The CDR3 has 16 amino acids. V lost 0 bases to trimming and J lost 7 bases, with 16 bases between them. The CDR3 nucleotides are TGTGCCAGCAGCTTAGGCCCAGGGACAAGGGCACAGCCCCAGCATTTT. This gives the protein CASSLGPGTRAQPQHF.

The chain couples TRBV20-1 to TRBJ2-5, with D possibly being TRBD2 (6 bases). The V end lost 3 bases, the J end lost 1 base, and 15 bases lay between the germline ends. Germline values: CDR1 DFQATT, CDR2 SNEGSKA (reference sequence). CDR3 length: 15 residues. This CDR3 reads CSASRSGGFQETQYF. CDR3 sequence (DNA): TGCAGTGCTAGTCGGAGTGGGGGGTTCCAAGAGACCCAGTACTTC.

This clonotype was observed a handful of times. The rearrangement links TRBV4-1 to TRBJ2-5; 10 nucleotides match TRBD2. Trimming took 2 bases from V and 7 from J; bases not matched to a gene: 13. This CDR3 contains 17 residues. Per the germline V gene, CDR1 is MGHRA and CDR2 is YSYEKL. The CDR3 region has the DNA TGCGCCAGCAGCCAAACCCCGGGTAGCGGGGGGTTAGCGACCCAGTACTTC. This translates into CASSQTPGSGGLATQYF.